This T cell receptor beta chain was sequenced during a study of T cell responses to AZD1222 COVID-19 vaccine. This table comes from immunoSEQ multiplex PCR, and its TCRdb copy is limited to in-frame clones, with some not included. The sample records 100,000 to 120,000 clones, about nine tenths being singletons. The CDR3 is 13 amino acids. Between the trimmed V and J ends, which lost 11 bases and 0 bases, there was a span of 11 bases. The germline V gene encodes CDR1 SNHLY and CDR2 FYNNEI. The material sequenced was peripheral blood, taken 28 days after the second AZD1222 dose. This clonotype was obtained from an adult who received the AZD1222 COVID-19 vaccine. The chain has TRBV2 and TRBJ1-3; D ambiguous. CDR3 DNA: TGTGCCGGTACGGGAATCTCTGGAAACACCATATATTTT. Protein: CAGTGISGNTIYF.